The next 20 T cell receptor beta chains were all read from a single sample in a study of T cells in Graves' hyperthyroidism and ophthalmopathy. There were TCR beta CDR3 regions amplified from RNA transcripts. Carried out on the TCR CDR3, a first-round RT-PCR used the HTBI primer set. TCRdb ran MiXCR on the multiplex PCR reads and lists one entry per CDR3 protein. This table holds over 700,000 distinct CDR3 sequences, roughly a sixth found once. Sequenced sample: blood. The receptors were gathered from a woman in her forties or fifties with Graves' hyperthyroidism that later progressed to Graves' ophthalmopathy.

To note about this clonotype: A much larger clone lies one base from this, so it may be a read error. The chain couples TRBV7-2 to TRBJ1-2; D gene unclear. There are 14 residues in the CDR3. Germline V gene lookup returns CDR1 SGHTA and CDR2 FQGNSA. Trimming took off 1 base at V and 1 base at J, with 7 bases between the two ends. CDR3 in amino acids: CASSLGRINYGYTF. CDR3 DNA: TGTGCCAGCAGCTTAGGACGGATTAACTATGGCTACACCTTC.

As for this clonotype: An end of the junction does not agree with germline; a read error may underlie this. This chain's CDR3 is CAGSGVETLGANEKLFF. The CDR3 DNA reads as TGTGCCGGCAGTGGGGTTGAGACCCTCGGGGCTAATGAAAAACTGTTTTTT. The gene calls are TRBV2 and TRBJ1-4, with D uncertain. Germline assignment: CDR1 SNHLY and CDR2 FYNNEI. The CDR3 sequence is 17 residues long.

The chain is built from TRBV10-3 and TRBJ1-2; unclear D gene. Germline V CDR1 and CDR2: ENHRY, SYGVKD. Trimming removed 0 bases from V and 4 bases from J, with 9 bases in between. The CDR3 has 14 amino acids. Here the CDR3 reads CAISESSLGYGYTF. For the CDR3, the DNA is TGTGCCATCAGTGAGTCGAGTTTGGGCTATGGCTACACCTTC.

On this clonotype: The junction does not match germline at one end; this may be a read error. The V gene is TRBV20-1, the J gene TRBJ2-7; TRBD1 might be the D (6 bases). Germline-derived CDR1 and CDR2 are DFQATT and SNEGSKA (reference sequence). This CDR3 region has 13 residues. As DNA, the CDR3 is TGCAGTGCTAGAGATCCTGCGGAACCAGGGGCAGACTTC. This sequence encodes CSARDPAEPGADF.

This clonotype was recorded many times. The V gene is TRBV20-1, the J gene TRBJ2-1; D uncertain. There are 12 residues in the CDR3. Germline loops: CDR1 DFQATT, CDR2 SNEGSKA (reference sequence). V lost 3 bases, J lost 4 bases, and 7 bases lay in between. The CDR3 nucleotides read TGCAGTGCTAGTACATGGTACAATGAGCAGTTCTTC. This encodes CSASTWYNEQFF.

CDR3 coding DNA: TGCGCCAGCAGCTTGGCCCCGACAGGGGGGTGGTGGGAGCAGTACTTC. Its translation is CASSLAPTGGWWEQYF. V gene TRBV5-1 combines with J gene TRBJ2-7, with 9 nucleotides matching TRBD1. From germline, CDR1 is SGHRS and CDR2 YFSETQ. With 0 bases clipped from V and 7 bases from J, the junction kept 11 bases outside the gene matches. CDR3 length: 16 residues. Looking up the rest from reference TRBV5-1 and TRBJ2-7 gives the full variable domain: KAGVTQTPRYLIKTRGQQVTLSCSPISGHRSVSWYQQTPGQGLQFLFEYFSETQRNKGNFPGRFSGRQFSNSRSEMNVSTLELGDSALYLCASSLAPTGGWWEQYFGPGTRLTVT.

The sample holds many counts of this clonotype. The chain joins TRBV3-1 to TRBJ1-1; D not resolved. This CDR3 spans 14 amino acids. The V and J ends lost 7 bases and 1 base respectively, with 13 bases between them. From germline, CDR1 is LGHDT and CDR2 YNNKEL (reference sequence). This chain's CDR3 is CASTWRAGNTEAFF. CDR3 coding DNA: TGTGCCAGCACCTGGAGGGCCGGGAACACTGAAGCTTTCTTT.

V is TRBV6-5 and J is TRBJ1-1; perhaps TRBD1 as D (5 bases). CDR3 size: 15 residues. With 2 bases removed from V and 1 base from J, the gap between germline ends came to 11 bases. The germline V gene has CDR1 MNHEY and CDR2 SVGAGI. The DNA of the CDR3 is TGTGCCAGCAGTTACGGGCGGGGCTCGAACACTGAAGCTTTCTTT. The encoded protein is CASSYGRGSNTEAFF.

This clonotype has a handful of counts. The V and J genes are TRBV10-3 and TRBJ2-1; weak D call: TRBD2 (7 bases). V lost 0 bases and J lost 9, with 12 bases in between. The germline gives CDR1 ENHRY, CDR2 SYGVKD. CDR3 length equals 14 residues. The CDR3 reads CAISESRGALEQFF. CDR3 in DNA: TGTGCCATCAGTGAGTCTCGGGGGGCCCTTGAGCAGTTCTTC.

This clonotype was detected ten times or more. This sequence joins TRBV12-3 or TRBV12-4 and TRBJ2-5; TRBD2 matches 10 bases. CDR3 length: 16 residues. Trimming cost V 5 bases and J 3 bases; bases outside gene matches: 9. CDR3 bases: TGTGCCAGCAGTCCCGGTGTAGCGGGGGGTAAAGAGACCCAGTACTTC. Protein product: CASSPGVAGGKETQYF.

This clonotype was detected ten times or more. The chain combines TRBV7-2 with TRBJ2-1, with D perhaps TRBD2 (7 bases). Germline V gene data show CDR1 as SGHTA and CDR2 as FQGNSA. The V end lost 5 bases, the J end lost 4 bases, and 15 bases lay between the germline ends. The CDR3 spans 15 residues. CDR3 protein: CASSEGGGTYNEQFF. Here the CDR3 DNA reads TGTGCCAGCAGCGAAGGGGGGGGTACATACAATGAGCAGTTCTTC.

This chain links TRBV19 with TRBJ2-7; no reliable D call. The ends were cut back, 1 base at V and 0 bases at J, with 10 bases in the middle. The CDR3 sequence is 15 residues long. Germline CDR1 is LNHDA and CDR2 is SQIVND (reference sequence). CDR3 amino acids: CASSIVARSSYEQYF. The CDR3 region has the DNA TGTGCCAGTAGTATAGTCGCCCGGAGCTCCTACGAGCAGTACTTC.

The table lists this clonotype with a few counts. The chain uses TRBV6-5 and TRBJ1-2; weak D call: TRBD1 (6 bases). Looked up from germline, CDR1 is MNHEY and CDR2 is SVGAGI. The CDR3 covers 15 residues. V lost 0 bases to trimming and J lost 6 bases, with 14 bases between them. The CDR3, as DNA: TGTGCCAGCAGTTACTCGTACAGGGTGGAGGATGGCTACACCTTC. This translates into CASSYSYRVEDGYTF.

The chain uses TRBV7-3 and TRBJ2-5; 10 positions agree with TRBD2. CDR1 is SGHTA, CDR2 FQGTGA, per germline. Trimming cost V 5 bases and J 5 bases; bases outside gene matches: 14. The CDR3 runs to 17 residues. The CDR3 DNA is TGTGCCAGCAGCCGAAAGGCCAGCGGGGGGGCCCGGGAGACCCAGTACTTC. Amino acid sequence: CASSRKASGGARETQYF.

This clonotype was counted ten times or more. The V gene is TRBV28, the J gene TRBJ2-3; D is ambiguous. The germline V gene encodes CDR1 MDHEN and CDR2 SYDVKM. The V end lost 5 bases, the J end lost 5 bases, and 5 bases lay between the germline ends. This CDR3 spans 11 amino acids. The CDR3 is CASSDQDTQYF. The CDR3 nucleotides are TGTGCCAGCAGTGACCAAGATACGCAGTATTTT.

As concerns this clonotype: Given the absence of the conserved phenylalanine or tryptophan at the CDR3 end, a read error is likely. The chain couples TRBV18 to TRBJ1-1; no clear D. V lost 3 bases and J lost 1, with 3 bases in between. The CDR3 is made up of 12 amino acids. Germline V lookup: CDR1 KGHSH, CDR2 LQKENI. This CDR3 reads CASSPQNTEAFL. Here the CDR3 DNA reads TGTGCCAGCTCACCCCAGAACACTGAAGCTTTCCTT.

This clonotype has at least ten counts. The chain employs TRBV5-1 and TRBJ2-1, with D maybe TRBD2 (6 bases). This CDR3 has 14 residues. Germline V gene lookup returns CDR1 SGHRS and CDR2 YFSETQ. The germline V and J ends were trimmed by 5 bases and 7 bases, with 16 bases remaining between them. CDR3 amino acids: CASRISGEANEQFF. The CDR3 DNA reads TGCGCCAGCAGAATTTCCGGGGAGGCAAATGAGCAGTTCTTC. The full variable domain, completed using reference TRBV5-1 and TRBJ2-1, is KAGVTQTPRYLIKTRGQQVTLSCSPISGHRSVSWYQQTPGQGLQFLFEYFSETQRNKGNFPGRFSGRQFSNSRSEMNVSTLELGDSALYLCASRISGEANEQFFGPGTRLTVL.

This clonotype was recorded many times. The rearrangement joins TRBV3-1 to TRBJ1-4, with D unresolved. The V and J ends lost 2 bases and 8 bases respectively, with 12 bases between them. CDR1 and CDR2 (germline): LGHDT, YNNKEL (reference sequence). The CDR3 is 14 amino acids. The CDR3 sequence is CASSQLRRLEKLFF. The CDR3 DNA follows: TGTGCCAGCAGCCAACTAAGACGGCTCGAAAAACTGTTTTTT.

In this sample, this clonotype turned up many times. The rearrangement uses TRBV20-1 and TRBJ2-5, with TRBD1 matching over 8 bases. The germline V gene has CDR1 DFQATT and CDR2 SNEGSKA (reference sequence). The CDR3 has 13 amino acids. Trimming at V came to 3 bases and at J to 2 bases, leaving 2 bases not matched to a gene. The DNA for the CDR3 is TGCAGTGCTAGTTACAGGGGGCAAGAGACCCAGTACTTC. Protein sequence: CSASYRGQETQYF.

The CDR3 sequence is CAISDNSGNTIYF. The CDR3 DNA reads as TGTGCCATCAGTGACAACTCTGGAAACACCATATATTTT. J is TRBJ1-3 and V is TRBV10-3; D is unresolved. Germline V gene data show CDR1 as ENHRY and CDR2 as SYGVKD. Trimming took off 3 bases at V and 0 bases at J, with 3 bases between the two ends. This CDR3 has 13 residues.